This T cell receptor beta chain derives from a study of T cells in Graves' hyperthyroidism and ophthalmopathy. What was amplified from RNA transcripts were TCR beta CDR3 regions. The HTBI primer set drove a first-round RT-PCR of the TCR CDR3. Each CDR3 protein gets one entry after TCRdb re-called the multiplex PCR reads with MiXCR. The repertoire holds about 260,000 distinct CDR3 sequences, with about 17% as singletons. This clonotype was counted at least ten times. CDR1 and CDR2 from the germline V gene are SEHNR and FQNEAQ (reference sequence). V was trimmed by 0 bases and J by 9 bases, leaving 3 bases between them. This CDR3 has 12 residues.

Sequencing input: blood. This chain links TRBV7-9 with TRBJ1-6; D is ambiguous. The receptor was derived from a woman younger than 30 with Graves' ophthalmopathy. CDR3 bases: TGTGCCAGCAGCTTAGCGGGTTCACCCCTCCACTTT. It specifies CASSLAGSPLHF.